Listed here is a single TCR beta chain. These data belong to a study of T cell changes during pregnancy in multiple sclerosis. From germline, CDR1 is MDHEN and CDR2 SYDVKM. Trimming took off 1 base at V and 3 bases at J, with 16 bases between the two ends. The CDR3 consists of 16 residues. Clones were read by immunoSEQ multiplex PCR, and TCRdb kept only the in-frame ones, dropping some. The data hold tens of thousands of clones, with 92% observed a single time. This TCR derives from a female donor with multiple sclerosis, enrolled in a pregnancy study. The material sequenced was CD8+ T cells from peripheral blood mononuclear cells, taken in the third trimester of pregnancy. J is TRBJ2-7 and V is TRBV28, with D maybe TRBD2 (6 bases). CDR3: CASSLLGEASNYEQYF. As DNA, the CDR3 is TGTGCCAGCAGTTTATTGGGGGAGGCTAGTAACTACGAGCAGTACTTC.